The 7 T cell receptor beta chains in this list originate from one sample, sequenced in a study of blood T cell repertoires in COVID-19. Sequenced by immunoSEQ multiplex PCR; TCRdb stores in-frame clones only, minus some. The sample has more than 45,000 clones, roughly 84% seen once; the top ten hold under 6%. The source material was peripheral blood. All receptors come from a woman aged 55 to 70 with acute or convalescent COVID-19.

The chain combines TRBV6-1 with TRBJ2-7; maybe TRBD1 (6 bases). Trimming left V 2 bases short and J 5 bases short, with 10 bases between. Germline CDR1 MNHNS, CDR2 SASEGT. The CDR3 contains 13 residues. This CDR3 reads CASSETGWNEQYF. As DNA, the CDR3 is TGTGCCAGCAGTGAAACAGGGTGGAACGAGCAGTACTTC.

The V gene is TRBV4-2, the J gene TRBJ2-3; D is possibly TRBD2 (5 bases). Germline CDR1 and CDR2: LGHNA and YNFKEQ. Trimming removed 0 bases at V and 6 bases at J, with 19 bases between. This CDR3 spans 17 amino acids. The CDR3 region has the DNA TGTGCCAGCAGCCAAGAGAGGTCCGGGGAATGGTACGATACGCAGTATTTT. It encodes CASSQERSGEWYDTQYF.

The chain couples TRBV19 to TRBJ1-1; 7 bases are shared with TRBD1. V was clipped by 7 bases and J by 0 bases; unmatched bases: 5. CDR1 LNHDA and CDR2 SQIVND come from the germline V gene (reference sequence). This CDR3 is 14 amino acids long. The CDR3 loop is CASNAQGMNTEAFF. The CDR3 region has the DNA TGTGCCAGTAATGCACAGGGGATGAACACTGAAGCTTTCTTT.

V usage is TRBV7-9 and J usage is TRBJ1-2; D is possibly TRBD1 (5 bases). The CDR3 is 13 amino acids. The V gene lost 2 bases and the J gene lost 8 bases, with 12 bases spanning the gap. CDR1 SEHNR and CDR2 FQNEAQ come from the germline V gene (reference sequence). This CDR3 reads CASSLRGPEGYTF. The CDR3 nucleotides are TGTGCCAGCAGCTTAAGGGGTCCAGAAGGCTACACCTTC.

The V gene is TRBV2, the J gene TRBJ2-7, with 9 bases aligning to TRBD2. Looked up from germline, CDR1 is SNHLY and CDR2 is FYNNEI. The junction had 6 bases not matched to a gene; V was cut back by 0 bases and J by 6 bases. The length of the CDR3 is 15 residues. CDR3 in DNA: TGTGCCAGCAGTGAAGCGCGACTAGCGGAGGCCGAGCAGTACTTC. This codes for CASSEARLAEAEQYF.

V and J are TRBV7-2 and TRBJ2-1, with 15 bases matching TRBD2. The germline CDR1 and CDR2 sequences are SGHTA and FQGNSA. CDR3 length equals 17 residues. After removal of 4 bases from V and 8 bases from J, the junction contained 9 bases not matched to a gene. The CDR3 loop is CASSSGLAGGPLDEQFF. DNA of the CDR3: TGTGCCAGCAGCTCCGGACTAGCGGGAGGGCCCTTAGATGAGCAGTTCTTC.

The V call is TRBV5-5, the J call TRBJ1-1; D gene ambiguous. Per the germline V gene, CDR1 is SGHKS and CDR2 is YYEKEE (reference sequence). V lost 2 bases and J 2 bases, leaving 10 bases between the germline ends. The CDR3 extends over 14 amino acids. The CDR3: CASSFAGHNTEAFF. The CDR3 DNA reads TGTGCCAGCAGCTTTGCAGGTCATAACACTGAAGCTTTCTTT. Full variable domain (outside the CDR3, taken from reference TRBV5-5 and TRBJ1-1): DAGVTQSPTHLIKTRGQQVTLRCSPISGHKSVSWYQQVLGQGPQFIFQYYEKEERGRGNFPDRFSARQFPNYSSELNVNALLLGDSALYLCASSFAGHNTEAFFGQGTRLTVV.